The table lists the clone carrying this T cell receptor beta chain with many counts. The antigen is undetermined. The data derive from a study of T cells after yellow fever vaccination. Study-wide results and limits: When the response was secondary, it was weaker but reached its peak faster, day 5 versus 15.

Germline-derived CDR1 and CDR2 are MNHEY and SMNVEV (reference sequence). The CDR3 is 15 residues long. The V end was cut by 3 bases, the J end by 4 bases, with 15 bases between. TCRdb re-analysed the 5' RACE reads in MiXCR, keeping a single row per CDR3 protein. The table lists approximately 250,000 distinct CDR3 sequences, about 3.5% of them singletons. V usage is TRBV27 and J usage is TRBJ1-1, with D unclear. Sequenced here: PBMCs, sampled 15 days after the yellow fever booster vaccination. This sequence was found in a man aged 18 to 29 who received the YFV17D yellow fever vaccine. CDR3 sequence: CASSFSGLPTTEAFF. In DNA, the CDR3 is TGTGCCAGCAGTTTCTCGGGCCTACCGACCACTGAAGCTTTCTTT.